This is a list of T cell receptor beta chains from one sample in a study of blood T cell repertoires in COVID-19. Measured with immunoSEQ multiplex PCR; TCRdb has only the in-frame clones, and not every one. The sample holds around 300,000 clones, about nine tenths seen once. Sequences were obtained from peripheral blood. The receptor set was obtained from a woman between 25 and 40 years old with active or convalescent COVID-19. Both conserved end residues are part of each CDR3. The D gene is left open where the match is weak. Not every row has a clone size; where given, it reads once, few, many or a size class.

J gene,clone size,D gene,V gene,CDR3 protein,CDR3 DNA
TRBJ2-2,NA,TRBD2,TRBV2,CATSGTSGFGELFF,TGTGCCACCTCCGGGACTAGCGGTTTCGGGGAGCTGTTTTTT
TRBJ2-3,NA,TRBD2,TRBV4-2,CASSQVGASGDTQYF,TGTGCCAGCAGCCAAGTCGGCGCTAGCGGAGATACGCAGTATTTT
TRBJ2-2,NA,TRBD1,TRBV7-9,CASRRQGNTGELFF,TGTGCCAGCAGGAGACAGGGGAACACCGGGGAGCTGTTTTTT
TRBJ1-6,NA,TRBD1,TRBV7-3,CASSANRGRNSPLHF,TGTGCCAGCAGCGCCAACAGGGGTCGAAATTCACCCCTCCACTTT
TRBJ2-1,NA,NA,TRBV7-9,CASSSTEGSYNEQFF,TGTGCCAGCAGCTCCACAGAGGGATCGTACAATGAGCAGTTCTTC
TRBJ2-7,NA,TRBD2,TRBV19,CASSEAGGSSYEQYF,TGTGCCAGTAGCGAAGCGGGGGGAAGCTCCTACGAGCAGTACTTC
TRBJ2-2,NA,TRBD2,TRBV5-1,CASRVGGVHTGELFF,TGCGCCAGCAGAGTTGGGGGGGTCCACACCGGGGAGCTGTTTTTT
TRBJ1-1,NA,TRBD1,TRBV5-1,CASSPRTGEDEAFF,TGCGCCAGCAGCCCGAGGACAGGGGAGGATGAAGCTTTCTTT
TRBJ1-5,NA,NA,TRBV10-3,CAISESRVSSQPQHF,TGTGCCATCAGTGAGTCTCGGGTCTCGAGTCAGCCCCAGCATTTT
TRBJ2-7,NA,NA,TRBV2,CASSGHDYEQYF,TGTGCCAGCTCCGGACACGACTACGAGCAGTACTTC
TRBJ2-3,NA,NA,TRBV27,CASSRSGVGDSTDTQYF,TGTGCCAGCAGCCGATCCGGGGTCGGCGATAGCACAGATACGCAGTATTTT
TRBJ2-3,once,NA,TRBV27,CASSLSGFSTDTQYF,TGTGCCAGCAGTTTAAGCGGTTTTAGCACAGATACGCAGTATTTT
TRBJ2-4,once,NA,TRBV28,CASSFLGSRGKNIQYF,TGTGCCAGCAGTTTCCTAGGGTCCAGGGGAAAAAACATTCAGTACTTC
TRBJ1-6,NA,NA,TRBV2,CASSAPGLSPLHF,TGTGCCAGCTCGGCGCCAGGTCTCTCACCCCTCCACTTT
TRBJ2-5,NA,NA,TRBV5-1,CASSLDPWGGETQYF,TGCGCCAGCAGCTTGGACCCATGGGGAGGAGAGACCCAGTACTTC
TRBJ2-1,NA,TRBD1,TRBV7-2,CASSSRTGLNEQFF,TGTGCCAGCAGCTCTCGGACAGGGCTAAATGAGCAGTTCTTC
TRBJ2-1,NA,TRBD1,TRBV6-6,CASSSQDRPYNEQFF,TGTGCCAGCAGTTCCCAGGACAGGCCGTACAATGAGCAGTTCTTC
TRBJ1-3,NA,NA,TRBV19,CASSLRGSNSGNTIYF,TGTGCCAGTAGTTTGCGGGGCTCTAACTCTGGAAACACCATATATTTT
TRBJ2-5,NA,TRBD1,TRBV14,CASSLYRGGKETQYF,TGTGCCAGCAGCCTCTACAGGGGTGGCAAAGAGACCCAGTACTTC
TRBJ1-2,NA,TRBD1,TRBV5-4,CASSSRTGGFYGYTF,TGTGCCAGCAGCTCCCGGACAGGGGGTTTTTATGGCTACACCTTC
TRBJ2-2,NA,NA,TRBV6-5,CASSPQPTGELFF,TGTGCCAGCAGCCCACAGCCCACCGGGGAGCTGTTTTTT
TRBJ2-7,NA,NA,TRBV7-2,CASSSPEVGRSYEQYF,TGTGCCAGCAGCTCCCCCGAGGTAGGCAGATCCTACGAGCAGTACTTC
TRBJ2-5,NA,NA,TRBV9,CASSPHGETQYF,TGTGCCAGCAGCCCCCACGGAGAGACCCAGTACTTC
TRBJ1-6,NA,NA,TRBV6-5,CASSYQASANSPLHF,TGTGCCAGCAGTTACCAGGCCTCCGCCAATTCACCCCTCCACTTT
TRBJ2-3,NA,NA,TRBV12-3/TRBV12-4,CASSELSTDTQYF,TGTGCCAGCAGTGAACTTAGCACAGATACGCAGTATTTT
TRBJ2-3,few,TRBD2,TRBV4-1,CASSREIAGGVTDTQYF,TGCGCCAGCAGCCGCGAAATAGCGGGGGGGGTAACAGATACGCAGTATTTT
TRBJ1-6,NA,TRBD1,TRBV9,CASSTDRGGNSPLHF,TGTGCCAGCAGCACAGACAGGGGTGGCAATTCACCCCTCCACTTT
TRBJ2-7,NA,NA,TRBV6-5,CASSHGTYYEQYF,TGTGCCAGCAGTCACGGGACATACTACGAGCAGTACTTC
TRBJ1-6,NA,TRBD1,TRBV18,CASSPRTGEDSPLHF,TGTGCCAGCTCACCCCGGACAGGGGAGGATTCACCCCTCCACTTT
TRBJ2-3,NA,NA,TRBV29-1,CSVPEADTQYF,TGCAGCGTTCCAGAGGCAGATACGCAGTATTTT